Included here is one T cell receptor beta chain sequence, with context. The source of the sample is a study of blood T cell repertoires in COVID-19. As for the study in general: Sites across the United States, Italy and Spain contributed samples from acute and convalescent COVID-19.

In terms of age and location, participants ranged from roughly 18 to 100 years and lived in about two dozen US areas. The study recruited exposed participants who had met a COVID-19 case within 2 weeks before entry. V lost 5 bases to trimming and J lost 1 base, with 11 bases between them. Germline V gene lookup returns CDR1 SGHAT and CDR2 FQNNGV. The CDR3 loop spans 14 amino acids. Only in-frame clones appear in the TCRdb table, and some are missing; sequencing was by immunoSEQ multiplex PCR. The sample holds roughly 150,000 clones; 75% to 90% are singletons and the top ten take 5.2%. Input material: PBMCs or T cells enriched from blood (not recorded which). The rearrangement uses TRBV11-2 and TRBJ2-5; D is unresolved. This sequence originates from a man between 65 and 85 years old who had been exposed to COVID-19. The CDR3 is CASSRSTVQETQYF. In DNA form, the CDR3 reads TGTGCCAGCAGCCGATCGACTGTCCAAGAGACCCAGTACTTC.